The T cell receptor beta chain described here comes from a study of blood T cell repertoires in COVID-19. Germline CDR1 reads SGHRS; CDR2 reads YFSETQ. The V end was cut by 0 bases, the J end by 4 bases, with 13 bases between. This CDR3 has 15 residues. Clones were sequenced by immunoSEQ multiplex PCR, and TCRdb holds only the in-frame ones, with some missing. Counted here are around 620,000 clones, 85% to 90% occurring once; the ten biggest clones make up 0.2% to 0.3%. This sequence originates from a woman in her late teens or twenties with acute or convalescent COVID-19. Sequencing was done on a sample of peripheral blood. The chain is built from TRBV5-1 and TRBJ1-1; no reliable D call. DNA for the CDR3: TGCGCCAGCAGCTTGGACGCCGTTTTAGCCACTGAAGCTTTCTTT. Its translation: CASSLDAVLATEAFF.